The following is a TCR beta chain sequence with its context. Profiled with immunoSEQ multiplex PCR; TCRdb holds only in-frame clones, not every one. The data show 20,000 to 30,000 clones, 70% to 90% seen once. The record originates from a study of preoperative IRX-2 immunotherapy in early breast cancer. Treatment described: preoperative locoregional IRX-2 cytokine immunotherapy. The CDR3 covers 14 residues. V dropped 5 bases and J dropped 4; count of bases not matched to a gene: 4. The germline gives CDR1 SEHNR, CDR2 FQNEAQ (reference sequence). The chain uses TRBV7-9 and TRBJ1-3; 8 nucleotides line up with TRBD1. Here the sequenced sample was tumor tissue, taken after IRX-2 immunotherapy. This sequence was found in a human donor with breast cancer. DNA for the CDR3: TGTGCCAGCAGCCCCGGACAGGGCGGAAACACCATATATTTT. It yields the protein CASSPGQGGNTIYF. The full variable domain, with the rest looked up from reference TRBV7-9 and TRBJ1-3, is DTGVSQNPRHKITKRGQNVTFRCDPISEHNRLYWYRQTLGQGPEFLTYFQNEAQLEKSRLLSDRFSAERPKGSFSTLEIQRTEQGDSAMYLCASSPGQGGNTIYFGEGSWLTVV.